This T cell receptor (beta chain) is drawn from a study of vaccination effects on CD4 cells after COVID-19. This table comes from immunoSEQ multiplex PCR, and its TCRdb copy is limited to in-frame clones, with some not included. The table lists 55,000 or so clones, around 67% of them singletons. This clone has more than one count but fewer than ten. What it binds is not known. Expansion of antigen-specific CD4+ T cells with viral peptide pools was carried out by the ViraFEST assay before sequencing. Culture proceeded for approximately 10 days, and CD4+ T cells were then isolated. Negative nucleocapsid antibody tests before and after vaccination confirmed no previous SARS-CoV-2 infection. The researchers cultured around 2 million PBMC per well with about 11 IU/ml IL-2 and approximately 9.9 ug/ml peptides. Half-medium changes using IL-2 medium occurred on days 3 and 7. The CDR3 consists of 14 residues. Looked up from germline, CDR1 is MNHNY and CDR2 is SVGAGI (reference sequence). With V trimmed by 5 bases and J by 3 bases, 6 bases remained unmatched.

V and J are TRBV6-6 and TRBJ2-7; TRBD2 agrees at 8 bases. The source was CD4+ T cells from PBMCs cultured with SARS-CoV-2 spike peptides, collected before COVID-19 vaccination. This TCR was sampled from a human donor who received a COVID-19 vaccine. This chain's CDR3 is CASSPPGGVYEQYF. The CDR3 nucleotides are TGTGCCAGCAGTCCCCCGGGGGGGGTCTACGAGCAGTACTTC.